This T cell receptor (beta chain) was sequenced for a study of T cell changes during pregnancy in multiple sclerosis (dated by TCRdb to about 2019). Broadly, across the study: Changes in the T cell repertoire over the course of pregnancy were examined in this study in women with multiple sclerosis.

Receptor amplification or capture employed the immunoSEQ multiplex PCR assay. TCRdb limited this immuneACCESS table to in-frame rearrangements with V and J called. A share of clones is missing; checked studies link under half to unresolved V genes, and the rest is unexplained. This sample has approximately 40,000 clones in its table, and around 89% of those were observed once. The ten largest make up around 1% of the sample. V has 6 bases trimmed and J has 7 bases trimmed; junction bases matching no gene number 4. For CDR1 and CDR2, the germline V gene lists SQVTM and ANQGSEA. The CDR3, from cysteine to phenylalanine, totals 13 residues. CDR3 DNA only is kept here, 39 bases in frame from base 1. For this clone: Its antigen target is currently unknown. No per-base quality is available; no much larger clone lies one base away.

The sequence was obtained from a female donor with multiple sclerosis, enrolled in a pregnancy study. Here the sequenced sample was CD4+ T cells from peripheral blood mononuclear cells, taken in the second trimester of pregnancy. Rearrangement joined TRBV29-1 to TRBJ1-5, with 12 middle bases fitting TRBD1. The nucleotide sequence is TGCAGCGTGGGACAGGGGGCAGGACAGCCCCAGCATTTT. Translated, this is CSVGQGAGQPQHF.